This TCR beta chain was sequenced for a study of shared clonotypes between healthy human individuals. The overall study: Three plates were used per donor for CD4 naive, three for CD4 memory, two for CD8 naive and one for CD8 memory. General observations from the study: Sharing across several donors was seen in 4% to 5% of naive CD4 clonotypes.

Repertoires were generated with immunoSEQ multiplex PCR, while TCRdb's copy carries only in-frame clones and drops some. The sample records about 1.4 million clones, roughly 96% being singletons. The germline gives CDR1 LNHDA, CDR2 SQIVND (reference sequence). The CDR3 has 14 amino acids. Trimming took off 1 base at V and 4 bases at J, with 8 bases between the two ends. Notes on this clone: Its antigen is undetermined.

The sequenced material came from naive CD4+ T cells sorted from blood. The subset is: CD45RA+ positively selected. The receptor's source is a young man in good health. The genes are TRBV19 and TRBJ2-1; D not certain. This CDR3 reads CASSIGLLYNEQFF. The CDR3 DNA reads TGTGCCAGTAGTATAGGACTCCTATACAATGAGCAGTTCTTC.